These T cell receptor beta chains were read from a single sample in a study of vaccination and CD4 T cells after COVID-19. In TCRdb, the PCR reads were re-called with MiXCR into one record per CDR3 protein. This sample carries more than 15,000 distinct CDR3 sequences, roughly two fifths of them seen once, and the ten largest clones take 3% to 4%. No antigens are known for them. Sequencing was done on a sample of CD4+ T cells from blood, cultured in vitro. The receptors here all came from a human donor who had recovered from COVID-19. Each CDR3 is given with its conserved first and last residue. Fields, in order: V gene, J gene, clone size, D gene, CDR3 DNA, CDR3 protein. The D gene is left open where the match is weak. The size of a clone is reported for some rows only, either as once, few or many, or as a class for expanded clones.

>TRBV11-2|TRBJ2-3|NA|TRBD2
TGTGCCAGCAGCTTAACTAGCGGCCCCACAGATACGCAGTATTTT
CASSLTSGPTDTQYF
>TRBV15|TRBJ2-3|few|TRBD2
TGTGCCACCAGCAGAGAGGACTATTATAGCGGGAGAGATACGCAGTATTTT
CATSREDYYSGRDTQYF
>TRBV29-1|TRBJ2-7|once|NA
TGCAGCGCGAAGGAACCTGACGAGCAGTACTTC
CSAKEPDEQYF
>TRBV14|TRBJ2-3|once|NA
TGTGCCAGCAGCTCTACACTAGGAATCACAGATACGCAGTATTTT
CASSSTLGITDTQYF
>TRBV7-9|TRBJ1-4|few|TRBD1
TGTGCCAGCAGCAAGGACAGGGGTGGTGAAAAACTGTTTTTT
CASSKDRGGEKLFF
>TRBV2|TRBJ2-3|few|NA
TGTGCCAGCAGCGCCGGGCCCGACGGATCAGATACGCAGTATTTT
CASSAGPDGSDTQYF
>TRBV14|TRBJ2-1|once|NA
TGTGCCAGCAGCCCCCTTGGGGTACCAAATGAGCAGTTCTTC
CASSPLGVPNEQFF
>TRBV7-6|TRBJ2-5|NA|TRBD1
TGTGCCAGCAGCTACGGACAGGGAAGAACCCCGGGGACCCAGTACTTC
CASSYGQGRTPGTQYF
>TRBV20-1|TRBJ2-5|NA|TRBD2
TGCAGTGCTAACTCACCGGGACTAGCGGTTGAAGAGACCCAGTACTTC
CSANSPGLAVEETQYF
>TRBV25-1|TRBJ1-4|NA|TRBD1
TGTGCCAGCAGTGCGCAGGGGGCTAATAATGAAAAACTGTTTTTT
CASSAQGANNEKLFF
>TRBV7-9|TRBJ2-6|NA|NA
TGCGCCAGCAGCCAAGACGAGGGTAGCGGGGCCAACGTCCTGACTTTC
CASSQDEGSGANVLTF
>TRBV20-1|TRBJ1-6|once|NA
TGCAATGCTAGAGAGAGGGATGACAGGCACCTCTATAATTCACCCCTCCACTTT
CNARERDDRHLYNSPLHF
>TRBV18|TRBJ2-7|NA|NA
TGTGCCAGCTCACCGCTGCGGGCCCTCGAGAACGAGCAGTACTTC
CASSPLRALENEQYF
>TRBV20-1|TRBJ2-7|few|NA
TGCAGTGCTAGATGGACTAACCTCTTAGAGCAGTACTTC
CSARWTNLLEQYF
>TRBV11-1|TRBJ2-7|NA|NA
TGTGCCAGCAGCTTAGCGGGGGTCGAGCAGTACTTC
CASSLAGVEQYF